The T cell receptor (beta chain) under discussion was sequenced for a study of blood T cell repertoires in COVID-19. Study details: Samples came from the United States, Italy and Spain, spanning acute and convalescent COVID-19. T cells, B-cell-depleted T cells, or PBMCs supplied cDNA or gDNA.

The V end lost 5 bases, the J end lost 7 bases, and 16 bases lay between the germline ends. The CDR3 spans 13 residues. CDR1 and CDR2 (germline): SGDLS, YYNGEE. Participants were placed into cohorts based on the clinical history they reported. In the study's own analysis: How many nucleated cells were present was estimated from reference gene primer amplification. TCRdb's copy holds only in-frame clones and misses some; the assay was immunoSEQ multiplex PCR. Clone size and V and J calls were adopted from that table, with D and trimming inferred from the DNA. The profile shows fewer than 200,000 clones, about four fifths of them singletons. This clone was picked up many times.

The chain employs TRBV9 and TRBJ2-7; D is possibly TRBD1 (6 bases). The material sequenced was PBMCs or T cells enriched from blood (not recorded which). The TCR sequence derives from a man in his 60s who had recovered from COVID-19. This CDR3 reads CASSSSQGLEQYF. CDR3 DNA sequence: TGTGCCAGCAGTTCTTCACAGGGATTGGAGCAGTACTTC. Full variable domain (rest looked up from reference TRBV9 and TRBJ2-7): DSGVTQTPKHLITATGQRVTLRCSPRSGDLSVYWYQQSLDQGLQFLIQYYNGEERAKGNILERFSAQQFPDLHSELNLSSLELGDSALYFCASSSSQGLEQYFGPGTRLTVT.